The 18 T cell receptor beta chains reported below all come from one sample, sequenced in a study of PD-1 blockade in classical Hodgkin lymphoma. Each patient experienced a relapse that followed autologous stem cell transplantation, and brentuximab vedotin exposure varied. Produced via immunoSEQ multiplex PCR; TCRdb's table is partial and in-frame only. The table shows roughly 62,000 clones, with around 88% occurring only once. The sample here was peripheral blood mononuclear cells (PBMCs), taken at baseline. These receptor sequences come from a human donor with classical Hodgkin lymphoma.

The chain employs TRBV10-2 and TRBJ1-2; maybe TRBD1 (6 bases). CDR3 size: 15 residues. V lost 3 bases and J lost 6, with 17 bases in between. Germline values: CDR1 WSHSY, CDR2 SAAADI. CDR3 sequence (DNA): TGCGCCAGCAGTGAAACACAGGGAAGTATCAATGGCTACACCTTC. This gives the protein CASSETQGSINGYTF.

This chain links TRBV18 with TRBJ1-3, with D unclear. The CDR3 is 17 amino acids. Per the germline V gene, CDR1 is KGHSH and CDR2 is LQKENI. V lost 2 bases and J lost 1, with 15 bases in between. CDR3 in DNA: TGTGCCAGCTCACCAAGACGTGGTTCGGAATCTGGAAACACCATATATTTT. Translating gives CASSPRRGSESGNTIYF.

This sequence joins TRBV30 and TRBJ1-2; 10 bases are shared with TRBD1. The germline CDR1 and CDR2 sequences are GTSNPN and SVGIG (reference sequence). With 3 bases clipped from V and 8 bases from J, the junction kept 9 bases outside the gene matches. This CDR3 comprises 14 residues. The CDR3 region is CAWSPDRGLWGYTF. The CDR3 DNA reads TGTGCCTGGAGCCCCGACAGGGGGCTGTGGGGCTACACCTTC.

The V and J genes are TRBV14 and TRBJ2-1, with no clear D. The CDR3 contains 16 residues. V lost 0 bases to trimming and J lost 1 base, with 10 bases between them. Germline lookup yields CDR1 SGHDN and CDR2 FVKESK. The DNA of the CDR3 is TGTGCCAGCAGCCAAGAAGGACCATTGTCCTACAATGAGCAGTTCTTC. Translated, it gives CASSQEGPLSYNEQFF. Looking up the rest from reference TRBV14 and TRBJ2-1 gives the full variable domain: EAGVTQFPSHSVIEKGQTVTLRCDPISGHDNLYWYRRVMGKEIKFLLHFVKESKQDESGMPNNRFLAERTGGTYSTLKVQPAELEDSGVYFCASSQEGPLSYNEQFFGPGTRLTVL.

This chain connects TRBV5-4 to TRBJ2-7, with D perhaps given as TRBD1 or TRBD2 (5 bases each). This CDR3 region has 14 residues. Trimming took 1 base from V and 2 from J, leaving 10 bases between them. CDR1 SGHNT and CDR2 YYREEE come from the germline V gene (reference sequence). CDR3 DNA: TGTGCCAGCAGCTTGTCCGGGGCCCCCTACGAGCAGTACTTC. Its protein product is CASSLSGAPYEQYF.

CDR3 protein: CASSLNLLGITNEKLFF. CDR3 DNA: TGCGCCAGCAGCTTGAATCTTTTAGGGATTACTAATGAAAAACTGTTTTTT. The chain recombines TRBV5-1 with TRBJ1-4; no clear D gene. The CDR3 has 17 residues. Trimming left V 1 base short and J 2 bases short, with 15 bases between. CDR1 SGHRS and CDR2 YFSETQ come from the germline V gene.

The chain is built from TRBV6-5 and TRBJ2-7, with 9 bases identical to TRBD1. J lost 5 bases, V lost 2 bases, and 7 bases had no gene match. The CDR3 covers 15 residues. CDR1 and CDR2 from the germline V gene are MNHEY and SVGAGI. In DNA, the CDR3 is TGTGCCAGCAGTTACGGACAGGGGCATAGGAACGAGCAGTACTTC. This sequence encodes CASSYGQGHRNEQYF.

The rearrangement links TRBV9 to TRBJ2-7; D call uncertain. V was clipped by 0 bases and J by 1 base, with 11 bases between them. CDR1 and CDR2 from the germline V gene are SGDLS and YYNGEE. The CDR3 totals 15 residues. CDR3 DNA: TGTGCCAGCAGCGTAGCTCTGGGCAGTTCCTACGAGCAGTACTTC. Translated, it gives CASSVALGSSYEQYF. Complete variable domain (other parts from reference TRBV9 and TRBJ2-7): DSGVTQTPKHLITATGQRVTLRCSPRSGDLSVYWYQQSLDQGLQFLIQYYNGEERAKGNILERFSAQQFPDLHSELNLSSLELGDSALYFCASSVALGSSYEQYFGPGTRLTVT.

V gene TRBV27 combines with J gene TRBJ1-1, with D unclear. Germline CDR1 and CDR2: MNHEY and SMNVEV (reference sequence). The CDR3 loop spans 14 amino acids. Trimming shortened V by 6 bases and J by 9 bases, and 20 bases separated the two germline ends. The DNA for the CDR3 is TGTGCCAGCAGGATACCGTCAGTCCCGGATAAAGCTTTCTTT. Translation gives CASRIPSVPDKAFF.

J is TRBJ1-2 and V is TRBV27; D might be TRBD1 (5 bases). Per germline, CDR1 MNHEY and CDR2 SMNVEV (reference sequence). The V and J ends lost 1 base and 8 bases respectively, with 14 bases between them. CDR3 length equals 14 residues. CDR3 sequence (DNA): TGTGCCAGCAGTTTATTAGGGGCAGGGACCGGCTACACCTTC. It codes for CASSLLGAGTGYTF.

V usage is TRBV10-3 and J usage is TRBJ2-3; D perhaps matches TRBD1 (6 bases). The CDR3 is 14 residues long. Germline-derived CDR1 and CDR2 are ENHRY and SYGVKD. With 11 bases removed from V and 0 bases from J, the gap between germline ends came to 15 bases. CDR3 coding DNA: TGTGCCGTCGGACAGTTCTTTAGCACAGATACGCAGTATTTT. Its protein is CAVGQFFSTDTQYF.

V and J are TRBV29-1 and TRBJ2-3; D possibly corresponds to TRBD1 (6 bases). The CDR3 contains 13 residues. V was pared by 3 bases and J by 1 base, with 8 bases between. Germline CDR1 and CDR2: SQVTM and ANQGSEA. The DNA of the CDR3 is TGCAGCGTTGACTACAGGGGCACAGATACGCAGTATTTT. Translation gives CSVDYRGTDTQYF.

The chain is built from TRBV6-6 and TRBJ2-2; D call uncertain. The CDR3 totals 12 residues. V gave up 2 bases and J gave up 7 bases, with 5 bases separating them. Per the germline V gene, CDR1 is MNHNY and CDR2 is SVGAGI (reference sequence). The chain's CDR3 is CASSYSVGELFF. The CDR3 DNA sequence: TGTGCCAGCAGTTACAGTGTCGGGGAGCTGTTTTTT.

The V gene is TRBV29-1, the J gene TRBJ1-2; unclear D gene. Germline-derived CDR1 and CDR2 are SQVTM and ANQGSEA. Trimming cost V 4 bases and J 1 base, with 13 bases left between them. This CDR3 has 14 amino acids. CDR3 DNA sequence: TGCAGCGTTGCAGCATCGATGGTTAACTATGGCTACACCTTC. Translation gives CSVAASMVNYGYTF.

The chain has TRBV9 and TRBJ1-3; perhaps TRBD1 as D (5 bases). There are 13 residues in the CDR3. CDR1 and CDR2 from the germline V gene are SGDLS and YYNGEE. Between the trimmed V and J ends, which lost 3 bases and 7 bases, there was a span of 11 bases. The CDR3 loop is CASSGQGWNTIYF. As DNA, the CDR3 is TGTGCCAGCAGCGGGCAGGGTTGGAACACCATATATTTT.

This chain uses TRBV6-1 with TRBJ1-1, with D tentatively TRBD1 (6 bases). V lost 2 bases and J lost 0, with 13 bases in between. The CDR3 is 16 residues long. The germline CDR1 and CDR2 sequences are MNHNS and SASEGT. The CDR3 DNA reads TGTGCCAGCAGTGAAAGGGGCAGGGGCCTGAACACTGAAGCTTTCTTT. Translation: CASSERGRGLNTEAFF.

V and J are TRBV6-4 and TRBJ2-1; TRBD1 agrees at 7 bases. J gave up 4 bases and V 6 bases, and 12 bases lay outside the gene matches. The CDR3 is 16 residues long. Germline CDR1 reads MRHNA; CDR2 reads SNTAGT. The CDR3 loop is CASRRTHLGQYNEQFF. In nucleotides, the CDR3 is TGTGCCAGCAGACGAACCCATCTGGGACAGTACAATGAGCAGTTCTTC.

Of note for this clone: Other DNA sequences in the sample encode the same CDR3. As DNA, the CDR3 is TGTGCCTGGGTGGGAGGTTTCTCTTATGGCTACACCTTC. Encoded protein: CAWVGGFSYGYTF. The chain has TRBV30 and TRBJ1-2, with D uncertain. This CDR3 region has 13 residues. Germline V gene lookup returns CDR1 GTSNPN and CDR2 SVGIG (reference sequence). The germline V and J ends were trimmed by 5 bases and 5 bases, with 15 bases remaining between them.